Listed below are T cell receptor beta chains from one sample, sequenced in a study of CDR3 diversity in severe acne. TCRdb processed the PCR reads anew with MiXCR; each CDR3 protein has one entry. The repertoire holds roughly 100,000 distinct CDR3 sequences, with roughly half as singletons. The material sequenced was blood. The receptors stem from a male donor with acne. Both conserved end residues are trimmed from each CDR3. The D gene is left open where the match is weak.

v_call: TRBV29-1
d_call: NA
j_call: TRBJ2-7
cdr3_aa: SVDPGTEFREQY

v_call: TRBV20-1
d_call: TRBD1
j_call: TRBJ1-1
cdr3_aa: SASGGSITEAF

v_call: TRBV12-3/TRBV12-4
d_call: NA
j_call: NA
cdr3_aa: ASSPDYSRETQY

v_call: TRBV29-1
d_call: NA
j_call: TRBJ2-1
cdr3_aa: SVEWYNEQF

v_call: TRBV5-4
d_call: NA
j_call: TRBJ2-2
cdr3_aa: ASSLGSTGELF

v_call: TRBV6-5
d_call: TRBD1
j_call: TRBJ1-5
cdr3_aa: AAGSQGNQPQH

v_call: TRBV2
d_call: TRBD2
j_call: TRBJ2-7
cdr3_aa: ASSEGTRAIAGQY

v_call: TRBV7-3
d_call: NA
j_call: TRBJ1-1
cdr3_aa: ASSLLRENTEAF

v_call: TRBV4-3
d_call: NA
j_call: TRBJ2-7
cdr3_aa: ASSQFQGEDEQY

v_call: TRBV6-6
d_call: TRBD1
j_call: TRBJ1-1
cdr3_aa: ASSQTGGTEAF

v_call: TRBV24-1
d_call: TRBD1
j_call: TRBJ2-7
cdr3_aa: ASSAGTGSSYEQY

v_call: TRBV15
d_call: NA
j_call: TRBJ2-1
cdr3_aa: ATSRDQWGQQF

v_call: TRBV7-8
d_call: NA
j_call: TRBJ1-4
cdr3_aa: ASRSTDSGLEKLF

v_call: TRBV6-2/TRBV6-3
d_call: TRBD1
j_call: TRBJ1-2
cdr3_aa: ASSYSRTGRYGYT

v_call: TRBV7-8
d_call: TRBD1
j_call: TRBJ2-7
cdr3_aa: ASSSTDRATYEQY

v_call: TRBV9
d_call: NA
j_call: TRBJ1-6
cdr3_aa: ASSAYTGTLH

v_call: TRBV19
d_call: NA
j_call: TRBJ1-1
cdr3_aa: ASSMGTRNTEAF

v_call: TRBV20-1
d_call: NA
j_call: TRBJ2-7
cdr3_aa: SARVVFYEQY

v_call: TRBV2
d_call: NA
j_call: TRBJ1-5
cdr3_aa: ASSSGVSSNQPQH

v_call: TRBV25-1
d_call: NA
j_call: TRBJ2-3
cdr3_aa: ASSELGPDTQY

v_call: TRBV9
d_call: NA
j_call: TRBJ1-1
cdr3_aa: ASSVGQNEAF

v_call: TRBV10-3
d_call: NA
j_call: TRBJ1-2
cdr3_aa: ASLGEGYGYT

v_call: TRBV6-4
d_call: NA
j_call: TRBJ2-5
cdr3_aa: ASSYRIQGYKTQY

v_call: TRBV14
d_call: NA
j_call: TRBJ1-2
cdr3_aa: ASSQEVRGDGYT

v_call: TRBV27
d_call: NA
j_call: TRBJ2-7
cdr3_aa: ASTKGGAPYEQY

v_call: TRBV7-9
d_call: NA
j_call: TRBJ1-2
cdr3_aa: ASSLDTQGYT

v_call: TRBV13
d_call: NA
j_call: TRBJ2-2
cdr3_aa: ASSLNTHYTGELF

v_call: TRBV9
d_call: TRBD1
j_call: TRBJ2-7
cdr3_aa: ASSVGQGPSYEQY

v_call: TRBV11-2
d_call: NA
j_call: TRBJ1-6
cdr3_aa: ASSFLDSPLH

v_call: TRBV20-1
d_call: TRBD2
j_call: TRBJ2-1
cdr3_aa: SATSILAGINEQF

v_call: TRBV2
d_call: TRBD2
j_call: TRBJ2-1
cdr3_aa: ASRTTSGRVGEQF

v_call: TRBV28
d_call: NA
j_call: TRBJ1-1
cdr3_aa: ASSLSPRTEAF

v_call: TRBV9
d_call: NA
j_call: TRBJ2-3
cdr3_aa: ASSVGGDSTDTQY

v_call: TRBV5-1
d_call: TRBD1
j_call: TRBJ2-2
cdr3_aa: ASTTGGLAEELS

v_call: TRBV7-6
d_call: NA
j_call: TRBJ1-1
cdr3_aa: ASSRTGSTEAF

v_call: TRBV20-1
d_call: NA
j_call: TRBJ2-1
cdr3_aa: SAPDDNEQF

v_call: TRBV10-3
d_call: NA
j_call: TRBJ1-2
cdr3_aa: ASSFTGVDGYT

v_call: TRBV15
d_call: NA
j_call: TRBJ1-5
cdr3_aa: ATSRELPINQPQH

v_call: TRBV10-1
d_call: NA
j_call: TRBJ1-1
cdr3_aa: ASSYLAAVNTEAF

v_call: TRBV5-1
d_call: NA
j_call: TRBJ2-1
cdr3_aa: ASSLDARVEQF

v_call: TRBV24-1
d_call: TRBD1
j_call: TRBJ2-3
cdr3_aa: ATSHPGQGARATDTQY

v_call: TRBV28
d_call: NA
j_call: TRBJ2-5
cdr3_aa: ASRPIAQLQETQY

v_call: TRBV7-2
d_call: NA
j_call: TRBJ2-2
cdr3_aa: ASSSVRLALGTGELF

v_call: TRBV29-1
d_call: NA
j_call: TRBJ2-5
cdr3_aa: SVWEETQY

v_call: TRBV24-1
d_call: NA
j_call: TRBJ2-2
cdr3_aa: ATSDAQDGTGELF

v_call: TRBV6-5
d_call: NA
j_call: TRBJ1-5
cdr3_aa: ASAGSQNQPQH

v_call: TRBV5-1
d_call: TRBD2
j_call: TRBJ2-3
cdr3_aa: ASSPGLAGEGTDTQY

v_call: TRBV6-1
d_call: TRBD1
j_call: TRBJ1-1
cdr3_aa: ASSRTGGTEAF

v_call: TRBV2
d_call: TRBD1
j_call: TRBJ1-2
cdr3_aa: ASREPGTGSGYGYT

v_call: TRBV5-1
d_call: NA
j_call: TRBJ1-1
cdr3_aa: ASSVGITENTEAF

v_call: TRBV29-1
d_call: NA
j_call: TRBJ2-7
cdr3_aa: SVETWPKGDYEQY

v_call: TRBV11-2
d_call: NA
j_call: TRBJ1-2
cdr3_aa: ASSPYVTANYGYT

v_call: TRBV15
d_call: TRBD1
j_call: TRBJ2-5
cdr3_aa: ATSTHDRETRETQY

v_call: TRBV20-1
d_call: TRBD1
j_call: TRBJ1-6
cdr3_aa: SARGPGQGQSPLH

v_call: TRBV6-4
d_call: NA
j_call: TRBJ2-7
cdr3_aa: ASSDVAGGEQY

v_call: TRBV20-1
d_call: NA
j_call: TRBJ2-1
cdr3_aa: SAGELVVSYNEQF

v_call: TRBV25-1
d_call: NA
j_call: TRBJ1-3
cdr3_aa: ASSDIRGAVGNTIY